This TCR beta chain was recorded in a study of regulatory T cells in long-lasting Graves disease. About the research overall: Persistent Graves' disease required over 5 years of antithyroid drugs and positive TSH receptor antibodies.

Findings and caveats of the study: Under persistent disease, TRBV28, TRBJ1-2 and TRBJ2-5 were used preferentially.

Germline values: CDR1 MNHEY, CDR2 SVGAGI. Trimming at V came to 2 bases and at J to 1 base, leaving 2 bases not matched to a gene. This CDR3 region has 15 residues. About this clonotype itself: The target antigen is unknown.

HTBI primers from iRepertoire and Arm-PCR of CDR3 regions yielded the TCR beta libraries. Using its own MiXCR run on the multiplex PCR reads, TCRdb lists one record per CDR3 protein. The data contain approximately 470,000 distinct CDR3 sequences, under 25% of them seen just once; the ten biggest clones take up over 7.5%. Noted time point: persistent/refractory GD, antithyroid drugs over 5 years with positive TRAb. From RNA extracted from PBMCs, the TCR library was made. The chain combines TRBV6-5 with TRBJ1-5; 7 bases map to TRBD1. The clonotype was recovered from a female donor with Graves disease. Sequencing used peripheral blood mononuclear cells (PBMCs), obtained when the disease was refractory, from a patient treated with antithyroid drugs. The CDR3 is CASSYRDRSNQPQHF. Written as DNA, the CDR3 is TGTGCCAGCAGTTACCGGGACAGAAGCAATCAGCCCCAGCATTTT.